The 32 T cell receptor beta chains below were found in one sample sequenced in a study of vaccination and CD4 T cells after COVID-19. Treatment: roughly 10-day PBMC culture with coronavirus spike peptide pools or control peptides (ViraFEST assay). What these receptors recognize is not known. Sequencing of cultured CD4+ T cell DNA used the Oncomine TCR Beta short-read assay. TCRdb re-called the PCR reads through MiXCR, storing one row per CDR3 protein. The sample carries about 20,000 distinct CDR3 sequences, about 73% recorded once. Sequenced material: CD4+ T cells from blood, cultured in vitro. These TCRs come from a human donor who had recovered from COVID-19.

This rearrangement joins TRBV7-3 to TRBJ2-5, with 7 bases lining up with TRBD1. V trimming: 1 base; J trimming: 5 bases; junction bases outside the gene matches: 7. The germline V gene has CDR1 SGHTA and CDR2 FQGTGA. The CDR3 spans 15 residues. In nucleotides, the CDR3 is TGTGCCAGCAGCTTAATAGGGGGCGGCGGGGAGACCCAGTACTTC. Translating gives CASSLIGGGGETQYF.

V gene TRBV7-9 combines with J gene TRBJ2-5, with 11 positions matching TRBD2. The CDR3 is 16 residues long. Trimming removed 5 bases from V and 2 bases from J; junction bases left unmatched: 7. Germline CDR1 reads SEHNR; CDR2 reads FQNEAQ (reference sequence). The DNA of the CDR3 is TGTGCCAGCAGCCCCGGGACTAGCGGCCGGCAAGAGACCCAGTACTTC. Protein: CASSPGTSGRQETQYF.

The rearrangement uses TRBV20-1 and TRBJ1-2; tentatively, D is TRBD1 (6 bases). The germline V and J ends were trimmed by 1 base and 8 bases, with 11 bases remaining between them. Germline-derived CDR1 and CDR2 are DFQATT and SNEGSKA (reference sequence). The CDR3 sequence is 12 residues long. The CDR3, as DNA: TGCAGTGCTAGAGGGCAGGGGCTAGGCTACACCTTC. Translating it yields CSARGQGLGYTF.

The chain links TRBV27 to TRBJ2-7; 8 nucleotides agree with TRBD1. This CDR3 has 15 amino acids. Trimming took 5 bases from V and 0 from J; bases not matched to a gene: 6. Germline lookup yields CDR1 MNHEY and CDR2 SMNVEV (reference sequence). Here the CDR3 reads CASSITGTGSYEQYF. The CDR3 nucleotides read TGTGCCAGCAGTATAACCGGGACAGGCTCCTACGAGCAGTACTTC.

CDR3 protein: CASSLARAGELFF. The CDR3 DNA sequence: TGTGCCAGCAGCTTAGCAAGGGCCGGGGAGCTGTTTTTT. The V call is TRBV7-3, the J call TRBJ2-2, with D unclear. Looked up from germline, CDR1 is SGHTA and CDR2 is FQGTGA. The CDR3 is made up of 13 amino acids. The V and J ends lost 2 bases and 6 bases respectively, with 7 bases between them.

The chain couples TRBV6-5 to TRBJ1-3; D is perhaps TRBD1 (6 bases). The CDR3 consists of 14 residues. Trimming pared 2 bases from V and 6 bases from J, leaving 11 bases between. Germline V gives CDR1 MNHEY, CDR2 SVGAGI. This CDR3 reads CASSYGTISNTIYF. The CDR3 DNA reads TGTGCCAGCAGTTACGGGACAATTTCAAACACCATATATTTT.

This chain links TRBV6-2 or TRBV6-3 with TRBJ2-3, with D unresolved. Germline V gene sequence: CDR1 MNHEY, CDR2 SVGEGT. This CDR3 contains 13 residues. V was trimmed by 6 bases and J by 2 bases, leaving 9 bases between them. The CDR3 DNA reads TGTGCCAGCAGACCATGGGCCACAGATACGCAGTATTTT. Encoded protein: CASRPWATDTQYF.

J is TRBJ2-7 and V is TRBV28; possible D gene TRBD1, 6 bases. Germline assignment: CDR1 MDHEN and CDR2 SYDVKM. V lost 6 bases, J lost 4 bases, and 13 bases lay in between. The CDR3 consists of 13 residues. The CDR3, as DNA: TGTGCCAGCAGCCCCGGGACACAATACGAGCAGTACTTC. This translates into CASSPGTQYEQYF.

As DNA, the CDR3 is TGTGCCAGCAGTTTCTTGGGGGCGGGGTACCGCATTCAGTACTTC. As protein: CASSFLGAGYRIQYF. V usage is TRBV28 and J usage is TRBJ2-4; D tentatively fits TRBD1 or TRBD2 (6 bases each). V lost 3 bases to trimming and J lost 9 bases, with 18 bases between them. Germline V gene data show CDR1 as MDHEN and CDR2 as SYDVKM. The CDR3 runs to 15 residues.

The V and J genes are TRBV19 and TRBJ1-1, with TRBD1 as a possible D gene (6 bases). V was clipped by 6 bases and J by 1 base, with 9 bases between them. Germline CDR1 LNHDA, CDR2 SQIVND (reference sequence). The CDR3 totals 13 residues. In nucleotides, the CDR3 is TGTGCCAGTAGCAGGGGAGGGAACACTGAAGCTTTCTTT. It translates to CASSRGGNTEAFF.

This clonotype was seen once. The V and J genes are TRBV19 and TRBJ2-2, with a possible D match to TRBD2 (5 bases). V was trimmed by 10 bases and J by 1 base, leaving 13 bases between them. CDR1 is LNHDA and CDR2 is SQIVND in the germline V gene (reference sequence). The CDR3 has 14 residues. CDR3 protein: CATWRRQNTGELFF. For the CDR3, the DNA is TGTGCCACCTGGAGGAGGCAGAACACCGGGGAGCTGTTTTTT.

The chain carries TRBV12-3 or TRBV12-4 and TRBJ1-1; the D is unclear. The V and J ends lost 0 bases and 1 base respectively, with 9 bases between them. The CDR3 has 15 amino acids. The CDR3 sequence: CASSLAGKGNTEAFF. In DNA, the CDR3 is TGTGCCAGCAGTTTAGCCGGAAAAGGGAACACTGAAGCTTTCTTT.

The chain carries TRBV7-9 and TRBJ1-2; TRBD1 agrees at 8 bases. CDR3 size: 14 residues. V was pared by 5 bases and J by 3 bases, with 5 bases of the junction left unmatched. CDR1 is SEHNR, CDR2 FQNEAQ, per germline (reference sequence). CDR3 coding DNA: TGTGCCAGCAGCAGGACAGGGAGGGACTATGGCTACACCTTC. This codes for CASSRTGRDYGYTF.

J is TRBJ1-2 and V is TRBV19, with TRBD1 matching 9 bases. CDR1 is LNHDA, CDR2 SQIVND, per germline (reference sequence). Trimming at V came to 4 bases and at J to 8 bases, leaving 11 bases not matched to a gene. The CDR3 covers 15 residues. CDR3 in amino acids: CASSKPPGQGFGYTF. In DNA form, the CDR3 reads TGTGCCAGTAGTAAACCCCCGGGACAGGGCTTCGGCTACACCTTC. The full variable domain, rest sourced from reference TRBV19 and TRBJ1-2, is DGGITQSPKYLFRKEGQNVTLSCEQNLNHDAMYWYRQDPGQGLRLIYYSQIVNDFQKGDIAEGYSVSREKKESFPLTVTSAQKNPTAFYLCASSKPPGQGFGYTFGSGTRLTVV.

This clonotype was counted a single time. J is TRBJ2-6 and V is TRBV6-1; perhaps TRBD1 as D (6 bases). Trimming shortened V by 6 bases and J by 0 bases, and 9 bases separated the two germline ends. This CDR3 contains 15 residues. Looked up from germline, CDR1 is MNHNS and CDR2 is SASEGT. CDR3 bases: TGTGCCAGCAGACCACAGGGCTCTGGGGCCAACGTCCTGACTTTC. Its protein is CASRPQGSGANVLTF.

This chain joins TRBV19 and TRBJ1-1; D perhaps matches TRBD1 (6 bases). The CDR3 runs to 13 residues. Germline V gene lookup returns CDR1 LNHDA and CDR2 SQIVND (reference sequence). Trimming took off 6 bases at V and 5 bases at J, with 13 bases between the two ends. The CDR3 reads CASSPGQTTEAFF. The CDR3 DNA sequence: TGTGCCAGTAGCCCAGGACAGACGACTGAAGCTTTCTTT.

This clonotype was seen only a few times. This rearrangement joins TRBV15 to TRBJ1-5; D is undetermined. CDR1 and CDR2 from the germline V gene are LNHNV and YYDKDF (reference sequence). CDR3 length: 15 residues. The germline V and J ends were trimmed by 1 base and 11 bases, with 18 bases remaining between them. This chain's CDR3 is CATSRGMAREEAQHF. CDR3 nucleotides: TGTGCCACCAGCAGAGGGATGGCTAGGGAAGAAGCCCAGCATTTT.

The chain links TRBV19 to TRBJ2-7, with D perhaps TRBD2 (5 bases). Between the trimmed V and J ends, which lost 6 bases and 1 base, there was a span of 13 bases. The CDR3 loop spans 14 amino acids. Germline CDR1 LNHDA, CDR2 SQIVND (reference sequence). The CDR3 DNA reads as TGTGCCAGTAGCGGACTTTCCCCTTCCTACGAGCAGTACTTC. Amino acid sequence: CASSGLSPSYEQYF. Together with reference TRBV19 and TRBJ2-7, the CDR3 gives the full variable domain: DGGITQSPKYLFRKEGQNVTLSCEQNLNHDAMYWYRQDPGQGLRLIYYSQIVNDFQKGDIAEGYSVSREKKESFPLTVTSAQKNPTAFYLCASSGLSPSYEQYFGPGTRLTVT.

This CDR3 is CSARDGAGAYNEQFF. The CDR3, as DNA: TGCAGTGCTAGAGATGGGGCGGGAGCCTACAATGAGCAGTTCTTC. V gene TRBV20-1 combines with J gene TRBJ2-1; 7 nucleotides align to TRBD2. CDR1 is DFQATT, CDR2 SNEGSKA, per germline (reference sequence). This CDR3 comprises 15 residues. Trimming at V came to 0 bases and at J to 2 bases, leaving 4 bases not matched to a gene.

This clonotype occurred a few times. The chain carries TRBV19 and TRBJ2-7; D call uncertain. Germline assignment: CDR1 LNHDA and CDR2 SQIVND (reference sequence). CDR3 length equals 9 residues. The V end lost 7 bases, the J end lost 5 bases, and 3 bases lay between the germline ends. The CDR3 DNA reads as TGTGCCAGTAAGGACGAGCAGTACTTC. It translates to CASKDEQYF.

V gene TRBV5-4 combines with J gene TRBJ2-3; 12 nucleotides match TRBD1. This CDR3 has 18 amino acids. Germline assignment: CDR1 SGHNT and CDR2 YYREEE (reference sequence). V shed 5 bases and J 5 bases; nucleotides not matched to a gene: 15. The CDR3 protein is CASSLLPGTGGGVDTQYF. The CDR3 DNA reads TGTGCCAGCAGTCTTCTTCCAGGGACAGGGGGCGGGGTAGATACGCAGTATTTT.

V gene TRBV7-2 combines with J gene TRBJ2-5; D perhaps matches TRBD2 (7 bases). Trimming left V 1 base short and J 5 bases short, with 20 bases between. Germline-derived CDR1 and CDR2 are SGHTA and FQGNSA. There are 17 residues in the CDR3. CDR3 amino acids: CASSLGLRGRAVETQYF. DNA for the CDR3: TGTGCCAGCAGCTTAGGTCTTAGGGGGAGGGCCGTGGAGACCCAGTACTTC.

The V and J genes are TRBV6-2 or TRBV6-3 and TRBJ1-1, with 8 positions matching TRBD1. This CDR3 is 15 amino acids long. The germline CDR1 and CDR2 sequences are MNHEY and SVGEGT. The ends lost 4 bases at V and 5 bases at J; junction bases unmatched: 9. This CDR3 reads CASSWTGKVYTEAFF. The DNA of the CDR3 is TGTGCCAGCAGTTGGACAGGGAAGGTGTATACTGAAGCTTTCTTT.

The chain uses TRBV5-5 and TRBJ1-5, with D maybe TRBD1 (5 bases). This CDR3 has 18 amino acids. In germline, CDR1 is SGHKS, CDR2 YYEKEE (reference sequence). Trimming took 0 bases from V and 0 from J, leaving 16 bases between them. CDR3 region: CASSLDWGNLYSNQPQHF. The CDR3 DNA is TGTGCCAGCAGCTTGGACTGGGGGAATCTGTATAGCAATCAGCCCCAGCATTTT.

The chain uses TRBV20-1 and TRBJ2-5; 10 bases are shared with TRBD1. V was pared by 6 bases and J by 4 bases, with 8 bases of the junction left unmatched. CDR1 DFQATT and CDR2 SNEGSKA come from the germline V gene (reference sequence). The CDR3 contains 14 residues. CDR3 coding DNA: TGCAGTGCCCTAGTCCGGACAGGGGGAGAGACCCAGTACTTC. Its protein is CSALVRTGGETQYF.

This clonotype is categorized as medium-sized. The junction shows a germline mismatch at one end, possibly a read error. The rearrangement links TRBV25-1 to TRBJ2-1; 14 bases match TRBD2. The CDR3 is 12 residues long. In germline, CDR1 is MGHDK, CDR2 SYGVNS. Here the CDR3 reads CAIRGTSGSPLF. In DNA, the CDR3 is TGTGCCATCCGCGGGACTAGCGGGAGCCCCCTCTTC.

The chain carries TRBV28 and TRBJ1-2, with 11 bases aligning to TRBD1. With V trimmed by 11 bases and J by 2 bases, 10 bases remained unmatched. The germline gives CDR1 MDHEN, CDR2 SYDVKM. The CDR3 has 15 amino acids. CDR3 nucleotides: TGTGCCGGGCGGACAGGGGGCGCGAGAAACTATGGCTACACCTTC. This translates into CAGRTGGARNYGYTF.

This chain joins TRBV14 and TRBJ2-1; D may be TRBD1 (5 bases). Trimming took 3 bases from V and 4 from J, leaving 13 bases between them. The CDR3 loop spans 15 amino acids. Per the germline V gene, CDR1 is SGHDN and CDR2 is FVKESK. In DNA form, the CDR3 reads TGTGCCAGCAGCCAGAGGCAGAACAGGTACAATGAGCAGTTCTTC. Translating gives CASSQRQNRYNEQFF.

J is TRBJ2-1 and V is TRBV20-1; 11 bases fit TRBD1. CDR1 is DFQATT, CDR2 SNEGSKA, per germline (reference sequence). The ends lost 4 bases at V and 7 bases at J; junction bases unmatched: 6. The CDR3 covers 14 residues. The CDR3 reads CSAIGQGALNEQFF. CDR3 sequence (DNA): TGCAGTGCTATCGGACAGGGGGCATTGAATGAGCAGTTCTTC.

The chain is built from TRBV19 and TRBJ2-7; 9 bases agree with TRBD2. The CDR3 runs 15 residues. With 5 bases clipped from V and 3 bases from J, the junction kept 8 bases outside the gene matches. Germline V lookup: CDR1 LNHDA, CDR2 SQIVND (reference sequence). The CDR3 DNA sequence: TGTGCCAGTAGTCCTACTAGCGGGTACCACTACGAGCAGTACTTC. Translating gives CASSPTSGYHYEQYF.

This clonotype turned up a few times. CDR3 sequence: CASSLPGRTNYGYTF. DNA of the CDR3: TGTGCCAGTAGTCTCCCGGGACGGACTAACTATGGCTACACCTTC. The V call is TRBV19, the J call TRBJ1-2; maybe TRBD1 (5 bases). Per the germline V gene, CDR1 is LNHDA and CDR2 is SQIVND (reference sequence). This CDR3 has 15 residues. Trimming took 5 bases from V and 0 from J, leaving 13 bases between them.

This clonotype has a handful of counts. This chain connects TRBV27 to TRBJ1-2; D is perhaps TRBD1 (6 bases). The CDR3 spans 14 residues. Trimming removed 4 bases at V and 8 bases at J, with 17 bases between. Per germline, CDR1 MNHEY and CDR2 SMNVEV (reference sequence). CDR3 in DNA: TGTGCCAGCAGTTACTATCGAACAGGGAACGGCTACACCTTC. This translates into CASSYYRTGNGYTF.